This is a list of T cell receptor beta chains from one sample in a study of monozygotic twins with inflammatory bowel disease. TCRdb re-called the 5' RACE reads and gives one entry per CDR3 protein, without DNA. The listing contains around 370,000 distinct CDR3 sequences. Material: blood. These receptor sequences come from a human donor with ulcerative colitis or Crohn's disease, or a healthy co-twin of an affected twin (not recorded which). CDR3s include the opening cysteine and the closing phenylalanine or tryptophan.

j_call,v_call,cdr3_length,cdr3_aa
TRBJ2-5,TRBV12-3/TRBV12-4,15,CASSSFGGWEETQYF
TRBJ2-7,TRBV2,15,CASSQYRGLLYEQYF
TRBJ2-7,TRBV29-1,13,CSVEVNNGYEQYF
TRBJ1-1,TRBV7-2,15,CASTFNTPGDTEAFF
TRBJ2-2,TRBV5-1,19,CASSPRGQDTQRGTGELFF
TRBJ2-3,TRBV7-2,13,CASSTRRIDTQYF
TRBJ2-2,TRBV7-2,15,CASAGGQVNTGELFF
TRBJ1-1,TRBV12-3/TRBV12-4,11,CASSFVTEAFF
TRBJ2-1,TRBV7-2,13,CASNPGLHNEQFF
TRBJ2-7,TRBV7-9,14,CASSLGGTSYEQYF
TRBJ2-1,TRBV24-1,14,CATSESGPRHEQFF
TRBJ2-2,TRBV20-1,14,CSAGRDFNTGELFF
TRBJ2-7,TRBV5-1,13,CASVRQKSYEQYF
TRBJ2-5,TRBV5-1,14,CASSWTGAQETQYF
TRBJ2-2,TRBV12-3/TRBV12-4,15,CASSFGAFGSGELFF
TRBJ2-7,TRBV29-1,17,CSVEDEDTGYNSYEQYF
TRBJ2-1,TRBV5-1,15,CASSLFGGGVNEQFF
TRBJ1-6,TRBV5-1,19,CASSFHRDPLSSYNSPLHF
TRBJ2-5,TRBV28,15,CATESAGKDQETQYF
TRBJ1-2,TRBV12-3/TRBV12-4,13,CASSLQQGAGYTF
TRBJ2-3,TRBV9,15,CASSVGGGIPDTQYF
TRBJ2-1,TRBV23-1,19,CASSPRQTGSNRIYNEQFF
TRBJ2-1,TRBV27,21,CASSFSVGLAGDSKIYNEQFF
TRBJ1-1,TRBV14,12,CASSPFTGGAFF